What follows are 12 T cell receptor beta chains derived from one specimen sequenced in a study of CD8 T cells in ankylosing spondylitis. Study-level results: Characteristic, it appeared, of ankylosing spondylitis blood was a TCR beta motif of 7 or 8 highly homologous variants.

One entry per CDR3 protein, called by TCRdb with MiXCR from the 5' RACE reads. The sample carries around 450,000 distinct CDR3 sequences, 26% recorded once. Their antigen targets remain unknown. What was sequenced was blood, either unsorted or a sorted T cell fraction (not recorded which). The receptors originated from a male donor with ankylosing spondylitis.

This clonotype has a single count. V is TRBV2 and J is TRBJ2-6, with 11 bases fitting TRBD2. Trimming at V came to 5 bases and at J to 2 bases, leaving 2 bases not matched to a gene. The CDR3 is made up of 16 amino acids. Germline CDR1 and CDR2: SNHLY and FYNNEI. The CDR3 here is CASSKLAGAGANVLTF. CDR3 bases: TGTGCCAGCAGTAAACTAGCGGGAGCTGGGGCCAACGTCCTGACTTTC.

This chain joins TRBV13 and TRBJ2-2; 8 positions match TRBD1. This CDR3 is 14 amino acids long. Germline V gene data show CDR1 as PRHDT and CDR2 as FYEKMQ (reference sequence). J lost 4 bases, V lost 5 bases, and 3 bases had no gene match. The CDR3 region is CASSQGASTGELFF. The CDR3 DNA sequence: TGTGCCAGCAGCCAGGGGGCCTCCACCGGGGAGCTGTTTTTT.

The V and J genes are TRBV5-5 and TRBJ2-5; D is tentatively TRBD1 or TRBD2 (5 bases each). The CDR3 extends over 15 amino acids. Trimming removed 1 base from V and 5 bases from J, with 15 bases in between. Germline CDR1 is SGHKS and CDR2 is YYEKEE (reference sequence). The CDR3 protein is CASSLWDRVGETQYF. Written as DNA, the CDR3 is TGTGCCAGCAGCTTGTGGGACCGCGTTGGGGAGACCCAGTACTTC.

V usage is TRBV20-1 and J usage is TRBJ2-1, with D perhaps matching TRBD2 (6 bases). V was clipped by 1 base and J by 8 bases, with 18 bases between them. Germline V gene sequence: CDR1 DFQATT, CDR2 SNEGSKA (reference sequence). The CDR3 is made up of 15 amino acids. The CDR3 loop reads CSARVGGGREYEQFF. The CDR3 DNA reads TGCAGTGCTAGAGTGGGGGGAGGCCGGGAGTATGAGCAGTTCTTC.

The V and J genes are TRBV24-1 and TRBJ2-1; D might be TRBD2 (5 bases). The CDR3 runs 16 residues. In germline, CDR1 is KGHDR, CDR2 SFDVKD. V lost 1 base and J lost 0, with 9 bases in between. CDR3 amino acids: CATSDLAESSYNEQFF. CDR3 nucleotides: TGTGCCACCAGTGATTTAGCGGAGAGCTCCTACAATGAGCAGTTCTTC.

This chain joins TRBV12-3 or TRBV12-4 and TRBJ1-6; no reliable D call. Trimming shortened V by 4 bases and J by 1 base, and 2 bases separated the two germline ends. The CDR3 spans 13 residues. The CDR3 loop reads CASSWSYNSPLHF. CDR3 DNA sequence: TGTGCCAGCAGTTGGTCCTATAATTCACCCCTCCACTTT.

The chain links TRBV11-3 to TRBJ1-1; D call uncertain. V lost 5 bases to trimming and J lost 5 bases, with 9 bases between them. Germline V gives CDR1 SGHNT, CDR2 YENEEA. CDR3 length: 12 residues. CDR3 region: CASSRLYTEAFF. CDR3 sequence (DNA): TGTGCCAGCAGCCGCCTCTATACTGAAGCTTTCTTT.

V usage is TRBV10-3 and J usage is TRBJ2-3; 9 positions agree with TRBD1. The CDR3 length is 14 residues. Trimming at V came to 4 bases and at J to 2 bases, leaving 1 base not matched to a gene. Germline CDR1 is ENHRY and CDR2 is SYGVKD. The CDR3 loop is CAISGTGDTDTQYF. The CDR3 nucleotides read TGTGCCATCAGTGGGACAGGGGACACAGATACGCAGTATTTT.

V is TRBV10-3 and J is TRBJ2-1; D tentatively reads TRBD1 or TRBD2 (5 bases each). CDR3 length: 15 residues. From germline, CDR1 is ENHRY and CDR2 SYGVKD. Trimming pared 6 bases from V and 7 bases from J, leaving 19 bases between. CDR3 sequence reads: CAISPTGPRRNEQFF. CDR3 DNA sequence: TGTGCCATCAGCCCCACGGGACCCCGGAGGAATGAGCAGTTCTTC.

This clonotype appeared many times. CDR3 amino acids: CASRQDRDKASDTQYF. For the CDR3, the DNA is TGTGCCAGCAGGCAAGACCGGGACAAAGCGTCAGATACGCAGTATTTT. The chain joins TRBV28 to TRBJ2-3; tentatively, D is TRBD1 (6 bases). This CDR3 is 16 amino acids long. Germline lookup yields CDR1 MDHEN and CDR2 SYDVKM. Trimming stripped 6 bases from V and 4 bases from J, with 20 bases between.

A few counts support this clonotype. The V gene is TRBV4-2, the J gene TRBJ1-2, with 9 positions matching TRBD1. Unmatched junction bases numbered 6, after V lost 5 bases and J lost 5 bases. Germline V gene sequence: CDR1 LGHNA, CDR2 YNFKEQ. CDR3 length: 14 amino acids. CDR3 coding DNA: TGTGCCAGCAGCTACCGGGACAGGGAGTATGGCTACACCTTC. Translation gives CASSYRDREYGYTF.

CDR3 nucleotides: TGTGCCAGCAGCCAAGGAGGGACAGGTTACTACGAGCAGTACGTC. The encoded protein is CASSQGGTGYYEQYV. The chain links TRBV3-1 to TRBJ2-7, with 8 bases identical to TRBD1. Germline trimming cut 1 base from V and 3 bases from J; bases unmatched to any gene: 5. The CDR3 has 15 residues. The V gene's germline CDR1 is LGHDT and CDR2 YNNKEL (reference sequence).